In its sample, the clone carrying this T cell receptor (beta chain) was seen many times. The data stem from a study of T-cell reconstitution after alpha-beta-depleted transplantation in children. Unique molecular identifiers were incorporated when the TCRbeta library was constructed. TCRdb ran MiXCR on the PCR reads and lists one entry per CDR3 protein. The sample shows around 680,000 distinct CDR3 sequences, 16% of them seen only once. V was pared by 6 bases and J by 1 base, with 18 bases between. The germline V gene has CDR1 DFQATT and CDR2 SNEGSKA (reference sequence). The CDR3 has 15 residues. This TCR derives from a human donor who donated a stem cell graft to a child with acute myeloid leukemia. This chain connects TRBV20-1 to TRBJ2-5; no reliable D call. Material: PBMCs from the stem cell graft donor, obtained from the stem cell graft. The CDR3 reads CSAMDLPYPQETQYF. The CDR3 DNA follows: TGCAGTGCCATGGATCTCCCCTATCCCCAAGAGACCCAGTACTTC.